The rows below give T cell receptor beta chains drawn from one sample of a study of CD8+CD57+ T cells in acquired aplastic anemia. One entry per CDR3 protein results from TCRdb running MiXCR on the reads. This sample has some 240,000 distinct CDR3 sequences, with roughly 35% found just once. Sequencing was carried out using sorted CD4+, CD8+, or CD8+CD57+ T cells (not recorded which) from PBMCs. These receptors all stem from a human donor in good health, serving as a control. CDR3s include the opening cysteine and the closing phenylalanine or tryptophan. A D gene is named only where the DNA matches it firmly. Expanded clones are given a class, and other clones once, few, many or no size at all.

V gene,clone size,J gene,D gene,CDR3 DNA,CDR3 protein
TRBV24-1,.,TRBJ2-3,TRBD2,TGTGCCACGACCGGGACTAGCGGGAGGGCGGATACGCAGTATTTT,CATTGTSGRADTQYF
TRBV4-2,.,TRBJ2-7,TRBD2,TGTGCCAGCAGCCAAGATTGGGGCGCTAGCGGGCTATCCTACGAGCAGTACTTC,CASSQDWGASGLSYEQYF
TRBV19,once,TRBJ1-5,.,TGTGCCAGTAGTTTGTTATACTTGTATAGCAATCAGTCCCAGCATTTT,CASSLLYLYSNQSQHF
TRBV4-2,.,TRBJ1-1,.,TGTGCCAGCAGCTCAGGACAGCGTGAAGCTTTCTTT,CASSSGQREAFF
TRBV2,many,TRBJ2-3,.,TGTGCCAGCGAGGGGGTTACAGATACGCAGTATTTT,CASEGVTDTQYF
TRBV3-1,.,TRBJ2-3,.,TGTGCCAGCAGCCAGCCACTCCTGGGGCTCATAGATTTT,CASSQPLLGLIDF
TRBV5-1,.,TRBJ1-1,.,TGCGCCAGCAGCCAGGACAGTACGAACACTGAAGCTTTCTTT,CASSQDSTNTEAFF
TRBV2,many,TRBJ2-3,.,TGTGCCAGCAGCGAGCAGGATACGCAGTATTTT,CASSEQDTQYF
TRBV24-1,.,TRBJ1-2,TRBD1,TGTGCCACCACCACAGTAAGGTCACAGGGGGCAGGTGGCTACACCTTC,CATTTVRSQGAGGYTF
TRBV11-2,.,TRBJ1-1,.,TGTGCCAGCAGCTTATTTGGATCGAGCACTGAAGCTTTCTTT,CASSLFGSSTEAFF
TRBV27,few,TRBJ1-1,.,TGTGCCACCTCCTCAAAGGTCGGCCGAAACACTGAAGCTTTCTTT,CATSSKVGRNTEAFF
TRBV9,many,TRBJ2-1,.,TGTGCCAGCAGCGTAGATTGGGGATATGAGCAGTTCTTC,CASSVDWGYEQFF
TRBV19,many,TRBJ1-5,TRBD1,TGTGCCAGTAACCGCGGACAGGACGACCAGCCCCAGCATTTT,CASNRGQDDQPQHF